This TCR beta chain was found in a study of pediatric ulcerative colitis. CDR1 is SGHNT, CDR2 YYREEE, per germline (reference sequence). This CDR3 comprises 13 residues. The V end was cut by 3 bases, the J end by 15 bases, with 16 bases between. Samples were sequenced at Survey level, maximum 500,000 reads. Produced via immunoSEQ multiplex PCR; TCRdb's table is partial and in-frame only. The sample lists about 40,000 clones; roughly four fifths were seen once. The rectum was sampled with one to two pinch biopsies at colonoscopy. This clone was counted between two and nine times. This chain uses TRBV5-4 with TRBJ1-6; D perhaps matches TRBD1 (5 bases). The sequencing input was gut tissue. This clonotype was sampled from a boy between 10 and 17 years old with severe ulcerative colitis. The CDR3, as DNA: TGTGCCAGCAGCTGGGGATTTGACAGCAACCTCCACTTT. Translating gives CASSWGFDSNLHF.